A single TCR beta chain is shown here with its context. The record originates from a study of blood T cell repertoires in COVID-19. Study at large: Both acute and convalescent COVID-19 samples were obtained from the United States, Italy and Spain.

Method: immunoSEQ multiplex PCR; TCRdb's copy keeps in-frame clones and lacks some. The table includes 350,000 or so clones, around 85% detected once. The study drew participants aged roughly 18 to 89 years from about two dozen US areas. Cohort placement rested on clinical history that participants reported themselves. Unmatched junction bases numbered 7, after V lost 5 bases and J lost 3 bases. CDR1 SGHTA and CDR2 FQGNSA come from the germline V gene. The CDR3 contains 15 residues. The receptor was isolated from a woman in her thirties or forties with acute COVID-19. The chain recombines TRBV7-2 with TRBJ1-1, with 9 bases lining up with TRBD1. The specimen was PBMCs or T cells enriched from blood (not recorded which). Here the CDR3 DNA reads TGTGCCAGCAGCCCCAGACAGGGGGGCCACACTGAAGCTTTCTTT. Translated, it gives CASSPRQGGHTEAFF.